The clone carrying this T cell receptor (beta chain) appeared a few times. The entry originates in a study of early T cells in non-severe SARS-CoV-2 infection. Study-wide background: Sequencing of unsorted whole blood was done on bulk RNA, leaving chains unpaired.

CDR3 length: 13 amino acids. Looked up from germline, CDR1 is MRHNA and CDR2 is SNTAGT. Trimming stripped 5 bases from V and 6 bases from J, with 8 bases between. Unique molecular identifiers (one per individual cDNA molecule) were attached. A single record per CDR3 protein comes from TCRdb applying MiXCR to the 5' RACE reads. Counted here are approximately 35,000 distinct CDR3 sequences, around 6.8% occurring once; the ten biggest clones make up more than 10%. The sequence was obtained from an adult who was a healthcare worker with PCR-confirmed SARS-CoV-2 infection or an uninfected control (not recorded which). This specimen consisted of whole blood, obtained at baseline. The chain uses TRBV6-4 and TRBJ1-6, with D uncertain. The CDR3 here is CASSPVVNSPLHF. In DNA, the CDR3 is TGTGCCAGCAGTCCGGTGGTTAATTCACCCCTCCACTTT.